Listed here are 21 T cell receptor beta chains from one sample, sequenced in a study of cytomegalovirus exposure and HLA in healthy donors. PCR amplification relied on 60 Vbeta primers (plus 13 Jbeta primers). Clones were read by immunoSEQ multiplex PCR, and TCRdb kept only the in-frame ones, dropping some. The table includes some 85,000 clones, 60% to 85% detected once. The specimen was PBMCs. The receptors originated from a man aged 18 to 30 in good health and CMV-seropositive.

This rearrangement joins TRBV7-9 to TRBJ1-1, with D possibly TRBD1 on 5 matching bases. The CDR3 extends over 14 amino acids. CDR1 and CDR2 from the germline V gene are SEHNR and FQNEAQ (reference sequence). V lost 1 base and J lost 4, with 10 bases in between. The CDR3 coding sequence is TGTGCCAGCAGCTTAGAAGGCAGGGTCACTGAAGCTTTCTTT. Residues: CASSLEGRVTEAFF.

J is TRBJ2-7 and V is TRBV6-5; D is undetermined. Per the germline V gene, CDR1 is MNHEY and CDR2 is SVGAGI. V was cut by 0 bases and J by 0 bases, with 9 bases left in between. The CDR3 runs to 15 residues. CDR3 loop: CASSYSSLASYEQYF. For the CDR3, the DNA is TGTGCCAGCAGTTACTCGTCCCTGGCCTCCTACGAGCAGTACTTC.

The J gene is TRBJ2-7, the V gene TRBV4-1; TRBD1 is a possible D gene (6 bases). Between the trimmed V and J ends, which lost 2 bases and 3 bases, there was a span of 17 bases. The CDR3 runs 16 residues. Germline CDR1 and CDR2: MGHRA and YSYEKL. The CDR3 here is CASSQIQGRDLYEQYF. The DNA for the CDR3 is TGCGCCAGCAGCCAAATTCAGGGGCGCGATCTCTACGAGCAGTACTTC.

V usage is TRBV11-2 and J usage is TRBJ1-1; a weak D match, TRBD1 (5 bases). The CDR3 length is 13 residues. Trimming took 4 bases from V and 3 from J, leaving 9 bases between them. CDR1 is SGHAT, CDR2 FQNNGV, per germline. The chain's CDR3 is CASSWAGHTEAFF. The CDR3 nucleotides read TGTGCCAGCAGCTGGGCAGGGCACACTGAAGCTTTCTTT. Complete variable domain (other parts from reference TRBV11-2 and TRBJ1-1): EAGVAQSPRYKIIEKRQSVAFWCNPISGHATLYWYQQILGQGPKLLIQFQNNGVVDDSQLPKDRFSAERLKGVDSTLKIQPAKLEDSAVYLCASSWAGHTEAFFGQGTRLTVV.

This rearrangement joins TRBV6-5 to TRBJ2-7, with 8 bases identical to TRBD1. With 4 bases clipped from V and 7 bases from J, the junction kept 9 bases outside the gene matches. Looked up from germline, CDR1 is MNHEY and CDR2 is SVGAGI. The CDR3 has 14 amino acids. CDR3 DNA sequence: TGTGCCAGCAGTTGGGACAGGTCTTTCGGGGAGCAGTACTTC. It yields the protein CASSWDRSFGEQYF.

This clone was counted between two and nine times. This chain connects TRBV7-6 to TRBJ2-3, with 11 bases identical to TRBD2. This CDR3 comprises 16 residues. Germline V lookup: CDR1 SGHVS, CDR2 FNYEAQ. V lost 5 bases to trimming and J lost 3 bases; unmatched junction nucleotides: 7. CDR3 amino acids: CASSTTGLAGTDTQYF. CDR3 nucleotide sequence: TGTGCCAGCAGCACCACAGGACTAGCGGGTACAGATACGCAGTATTTT.

The chain couples TRBV10-2 to TRBJ1-1; a possible D gene is TRBD1 (6 bases). Trimming took off 0 bases at V and 9 bases at J, with 17 bases between the two ends. CDR1 and CDR2 (germline): WSHSY, SAAADI. The CDR3 sequence is 15 residues long. DNA for the CDR3: TGCGCCAGCAGTGAGTCACTACTCCCAGACAGGAAAGCTTTCTTT. Amino acid sequence: CASSESLLPDRKAFF.

The chain is built from TRBV29-1 and TRBJ1-2; no clear D. The CDR3 spans 13 residues. Trimming took off 5 bases at V and 2 bases at J, with 12 bases between the two ends. CDR1 is SQVTM and CDR2 is ANQGSEA in the germline V gene. The CDR3 nucleotides read TGCAGCGTTCGAAGGGAGGGAAACTATGGCTACACCTTC. Residues: CSVRREGNYGYTF. Supplemented by reference TRBV29-1 and TRBJ1-2, the full variable domain reads SAVISQKPSRDICQRGTSLTIQCQVDSQVTMMFWYRQQPGQSLTLIATANQGSEATYESGFVIDKFPISRPNLTFSTLTVSNMSPEDSSIYLCSVRREGNYGYTFGSGTRLTVV.

The chain joins TRBV27 to TRBJ2-7, with 9 bases lining up with TRBD1. The CDR3 sequence is 13 residues long. Germline loops: CDR1 MNHEY, CDR2 SMNVEV (reference sequence). V shed 5 bases, J shed 6 bases, and the junction held 5 bases outside the gene matches. CDR3 residues: CASSPGTGSEQYF. The CDR3 DNA reads TGTGCCAGCAGTCCAGGGACAGGGTCCGAGCAGTACTTC.

The chain combines TRBV4-1 with TRBJ2-7; TRBD2 matches 11 bases. Germline-derived CDR1 and CDR2 are MGHRA and YSYEKL. This CDR3 region has 19 residues. V dropped 0 bases and J dropped 4; count of bases not matched to a gene: 14. The CDR3 coding sequence is TGCGCCAGCAGCCAAGACCCTACTCAGGGGACTAGCGGAGCATACGAGCAGTACTTC. Protein sequence: CASSQDPTQGTSGAYEQYF.

V usage is TRBV27 and J usage is TRBJ2-2; 12 nucleotides match TRBD2. J was trimmed by 4 bases and V by 4 bases; bases with no gene match: 16. CDR1 and CDR2 from the germline V gene are MNHEY and SMNVEV (reference sequence). The CDR3 loop spans 20 amino acids. CDR3 DNA sequence: TGTGCCAGCAGTTCTCGTATTAGGCTAGCGGGAGGGCCGGGCACCGGGGAGCTGTTTTTT. Translated: CASSSRIRLAGGPGTGELFF.

This clone was seen a handful of times. The rearrangement joins TRBV2 to TRBJ2-3; the D gene is possibly TRBD2 (5 bases). Germline V lookup: CDR1 SNHLY, CDR2 FYNNEI. V lost 7 bases and J 6 bases, leaving 11 bases between the germline ends. The CDR3 loop spans 12 amino acids. The CDR3 region has the DNA TGTGCCAGCACTAGCTTGGGGGATACGCAGTATTTT. It specifies CASTSLGDTQYF.

This chain connects TRBV7-3 to TRBJ1-1; tentative D call: TRBD1 (5 bases). Trimming shortened V by 2 bases and J by 1 base, and 8 bases separated the two germline ends. In germline, CDR1 is SGHTA, CDR2 FQGTGA. This CDR3 is built from 14 residues. CDR3 amino acids: CASSLQGGNTEAFF. Written as DNA, the CDR3 is TGTGCCAGCAGCTTACAGGGTGGGAACACTGAAGCTTTCTTT. Full variable domain (outside the CDR3, taken from reference TRBV7-3 and TRBJ1-1): GAGVSQTPSNKVTEKGKYVELRCDPISGHTALYWYRQSLGQGPEFLIYFQGTGAADDSGLPNDRFFAVRPEGSVSTLKIQRTERGDSAVYLCASSLQGGNTEAFFGQGTRLTVV.

CDR3 sequence (DNA): TGTGCCAGCAGTTTATCGCGGGCGACAGAGCAGTACTTC. This codes for CASSLSRATEQYF. The chain employs TRBV27 and TRBJ2-7; D might be TRBD2 (5 bases). Germline lookup yields CDR1 MNHEY and CDR2 SMNVEV (reference sequence). Between the trimmed V and J ends, which lost 0 bases and 7 bases, there was a span of 10 bases. This CDR3 has 13 residues.

This clone was observed a handful of times. The chain joins TRBV6-5 to TRBJ1-1, with 7 bases lining up with TRBD1. This CDR3 region has 16 residues. V trimming: 1 base; J trimming: 2 bases; junction bases outside the gene matches: 7. Germline CDR1 MNHEY, CDR2 SVGAGI. CDR3 loop: CASSYFLGTANTEAFF. The CDR3 DNA follows: TGTGCCAGCAGTTACTTCCTCGGGACAGCTAACACTGAAGCTTTCTTT.

V gene TRBV19 combines with J gene TRBJ2-1; 8 nucleotides align to TRBD1. The germline gives CDR1 LNHDA, CDR2 SQIVND (reference sequence). CDR3 length equals 13 residues. Losses at the gene ends were 5 bases for V and 4 bases for J; bases not matched to a gene: 1. CDR3 nucleotides: TGTGCCAGTAGTGGGGACAGGTACAATGAGCAGTTCTTC. This codes for CASSGDRYNEQFF.

The rearrangement links TRBV11-3 to TRBJ2-1; 14 nucleotides align to TRBD2. J was trimmed by 8 bases and V by 3 bases; bases with no gene match: 9. Germline V lookup: CDR1 SGHNT, CDR2 YENEEA. The CDR3 totals 17 residues. The CDR3 spells CASSFAGTSGSRDEQFF. The CDR3 DNA reads as TGTGCCAGCAGCTTTGCCGGGACTAGCGGGAGTAGGGATGAGCAGTTCTTC.

The sample holds a few counts of this clone. This chain connects TRBV9 to TRBJ2-2; TRBD2 is a possible D gene (5 bases). The germline CDR1 and CDR2 sequences are SGDLS and YYNGEE. The V and J ends lost 0 bases and 4 bases respectively, with 10 bases between them. CDR3 size: 15 residues. CDR3 DNA: TGTGCCAGCAGCGTAGCAGGTCGGGGCACCGGGGAGCTGTTTTTT. This sequence encodes CASSVAGRGTGELFF.

This clone is a singleton in its sample. J is TRBJ1-2 and V is TRBV25-1; D is unclear. Germline V gene sequence: CDR1 MGHDK, CDR2 SYGVNS. V was clipped by 1 base and J by 7 bases, with 10 bases between them. The CDR3 length is 13 residues. CDR3 region: CASSELGAGGYTF. Written as DNA, the CDR3 is TGTGCCAGCAGTGAATTGGGCGCAGGTGGCTACACCTTC.

This clone was detected a few times. The genes are TRBV5-1 and TRBJ1-1; 10 nucleotides align to TRBD1. Per the germline V gene, CDR1 is SGHRS and CDR2 is YFSETQ. V lost 6 bases to trimming and J lost 3 bases; unmatched junction nucleotides: 11. This CDR3 is built from 16 residues. The CDR3: CASNRDRGNGDTEAFF. The CDR3 DNA reads TGCGCCAGCAACCGGGACAGGGGTAATGGGGACACTGAAGCTTTCTTT.

The J gene is TRBJ2-2, the V gene TRBV9; tentative D call: TRBD1 (5 bases). The germline V gene encodes CDR1 SGDLS and CDR2 YYNGEE. Trimming stripped 1 base from V and 6 bases from J, with 13 bases between. The CDR3 is 15 amino acids. The chain's CDR3 is CASSVFAGKAGELFF. CDR3 nucleotides: TGTGCCAGCAGCGTATTCGCAGGGAAGGCCGGGGAGCTGTTTTTT.